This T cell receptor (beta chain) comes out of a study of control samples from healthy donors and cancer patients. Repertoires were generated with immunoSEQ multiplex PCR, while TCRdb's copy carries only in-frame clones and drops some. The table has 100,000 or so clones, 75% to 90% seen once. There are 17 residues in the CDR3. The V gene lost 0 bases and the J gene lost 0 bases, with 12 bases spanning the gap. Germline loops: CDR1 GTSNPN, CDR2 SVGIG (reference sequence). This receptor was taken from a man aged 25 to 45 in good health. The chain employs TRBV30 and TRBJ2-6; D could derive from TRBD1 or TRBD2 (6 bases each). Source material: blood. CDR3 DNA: TGTGCCTGGAGTGTCGGGGGCTTTAGCTCTGGGGCCAACGTCCTGACTTTC. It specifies CAWSVGGFSSGANVLTF.